A single sample gave rise to the 12 T cell receptor beta chains below, sequenced in a study of blood T cell repertoires in COVID-19. Libraries were prepared by immunoSEQ multiplex PCR; TCRdb keeps only in-frame clonotypes and omits some of them. Among around 330,000 clones listed, roughly 85% were seen once. The material sequenced was PBMCs or T cells enriched from blood (not recorded which). The receptors stem from a woman under 40 who had been exposed to COVID-19.

The V and J genes are TRBV5-6 and TRBJ2-1; 8 positions match TRBD1. The CDR3 loop spans 15 amino acids. Trimming cost V 2 bases and J 4 bases; bases outside gene matches: 5. Germline-derived CDR1 and CDR2 are SGHDT and YYEEEE. This CDR3 reads CASSFRDRQYNEQFF. In DNA, the CDR3 is TGTGCCAGCAGCTTCCGGGACAGGCAATACAATGAGCAGTTCTTC.

The chain combines TRBV6-1 with TRBJ2-4; TRBD2 aligns across 10 bases. CDR3 size: 18 residues. V gave up 3 bases and J gave up 0 bases; unmatched junction bases: 8. Germline V gene data show CDR1 as MNHNS and CDR2 as SASEGT. The DNA of the CDR3 is TGTGCCAGCAGTGAGATTAGCGGGGGGATCTTAGCCAAAAACATTCAGTACTTC. Translated: CASSEISGGILAKNIQYF.

This clone was seen a single time. The chain employs TRBV9 and TRBJ2-5, with no clear D. The CDR3 extends over 13 amino acids. Germline CDR1 reads SGDLS; CDR2 reads YYNGEE. Trimming removed 0 bases from V and 5 bases from J, with 8 bases in between. DNA for the CDR3: TGTGCCAGCAGCGTAGGCGGTATCGAGACCCAGTACTTC. This codes for CASSVGGIETQYF.

The V call is TRBV6-5, the J call TRBJ2-1; possible D gene TRBD1, 5 bases. The V gene's germline CDR1 is MNHEY and CDR2 SVGAGI. Trimming cost V 4 bases and J 7 bases, with 8 bases left between them. The CDR3 is made up of 12 amino acids. CDR3 sequence (DNA): TGTGCCAGCAGTTTGAAGGGGAATGAGCAGTTCTTC. This sequence encodes CASSLKGNEQFF.

This clone was counted once. V usage is TRBV7-2 and J usage is TRBJ1-6; D remains ambiguous. Germline V gene data show CDR1 as SGHTA and CDR2 as FQGNSA. The V end lost 1 base, the J end lost 7 bases, and 8 bases lay between the germline ends. The CDR3 is 14 residues long. The DNA for the CDR3 is TGTGCCAGCAGCTTAGGGAGTACGAATTCACCCCTCCACTTT. Encoded protein: CASSLGSTNSPLHF.

The V call is TRBV6-5, the J call TRBJ1-1, with D maybe TRBD1 (6 bases). CDR1 is MNHEY and CDR2 is SVGAGI in the germline V gene. This CDR3 region has 12 residues. Trimming stripped 5 bases from V and 8 bases from J, with 12 bases between. Here the CDR3 reads CASSLDRIEAFF. DNA of the CDR3: TGTGCCAGCAGTCTGGACAGAATAGAAGCTTTCTTT.

The chain recombines TRBV30 with TRBJ1-2, with D maybe TRBD1 (5 bases). This CDR3 is built from 13 residues. Germline V gene data show CDR1 as GTSNPN and CDR2 as SVGIG (reference sequence). The V end lost 1 base, the J end lost 7 bases, and 13 bases lay between the germline ends. Here the CDR3 reads CAWSAGGRSGYTF. The CDR3 nucleotides read TGTGCCTGGAGTGCGGGGGGAAGAAGTGGCTACACCTTC. Full variable domain (remainder filled in from reference TRBV30 and TRBJ1-2): SQTIHQWPATLVQPVGSPLSLECTVEGTSNPNLYWYRQAAGRGLQLLFYSVGIGQISSEVPQNLSASRPQDRQFILSSKKLLLSDSGFYLCAWSAGGRSGYTFGSGTRLTVV.

The V call is TRBV6-5, the J call TRBJ1-2, with a tentative D call TRBD1 (5 bases). V lost 5 bases and J lost 6, with 19 bases in between. CDR3 length: 15 amino acids. Germline V gene lookup returns CDR1 MNHEY and CDR2 SVGAGI. The CDR3 region is CASSIGPGRHNGYTF. DNA for the CDR3: TGTGCCAGCAGTATCGGCCCAGGGCGGCACAATGGCTACACCTTC.

The chain has TRBV12-5 and TRBJ1-2; no firm D call. This CDR3 is built from 13 residues. Looked up from germline, CDR1 is LGHNT and CDR2 is FRNRAP. Deletions cut 1 base from V and 4 bases from J, with 7 bases between. CDR3 loop: CASGLGRVYGYTF. CDR3 bases: TGTGCTAGTGGTTTGGGGCGGGTCTATGGCTACACCTTC.

The gene calls are TRBV12-5 and TRBJ1-6, with unresolved D. The CDR3 is made up of 15 amino acids. Germline loops: CDR1 LGHNT, CDR2 FRNRAP. Trimming cost V 6 bases and J 0 bases, with 9 bases left between them. CDR3 sequence (DNA): TGTGCTAGTGGGGCCGGGTCCTCCTATAATTCACCCCTCCACTTT. The encoded protein is CASGAGSSYNSPLHF.

The chain couples TRBV28 to TRBJ1-4; D remains ambiguous. This CDR3 has 13 residues. The germline V gene has CDR1 MDHEN and CDR2 SYDVKM. Trimming removed 3 bases from V and 8 bases from J, with 10 bases in between. CDR3 sequence: CASSFERREKLFF. CDR3 coding DNA: TGTGCCAGCAGTTTTGAGAGGCGGGAAAAACTGTTTTTT.

The V gene is TRBV27, the J gene TRBJ1-2, with D unclear. The CDR3 runs to 13 residues. V lost 3 bases and J 2 bases, leaving 7 bases between the germline ends. Germline values: CDR1 MNHEY, CDR2 SMNVEV (reference sequence). CDR3 amino acids: CASSFRVNYGYTF. The CDR3 DNA reads as TGTGCCAGCAGTTTTCGGGTGAACTATGGCTACACCTTC.